Below are 19 T cell receptor beta chains sequenced from a single sample in a study of cytomegalovirus exposure and HLA in healthy donors. Profiled with immunoSEQ multiplex PCR; TCRdb holds only in-frame clones, not every one. The data show approximately 60,000 clones, with around 93% seen just once and about 6.5% held by the top ten. Sequenced material: PBMCs. The receptors originated from a woman younger than 35 in good health and CMV-seropositive.

The chain has TRBV28 and TRBJ2-7; perhaps TRBD2 as D (5 bases). CDR1 is MDHEN, CDR2 SYDVKM, per germline. This CDR3 has 15 residues. The V end was cut by 8 bases, the J end by 5 bases, with 22 bases between. DNA of the CDR3: TGTGCCAGCGCCATCGGCGGGTCGGAGTTCGACGAGCAGTACTTC. It encodes CASAIGGSEFDEQYF.

The chain couples TRBV19 to TRBJ2-7; D is perhaps TRBD2 (7 bases). CDR3 length: 15 residues. Germline V gene sequence: CDR1 LNHDA, CDR2 SQIVND (reference sequence). V was pared by 1 base and J by 2 bases, with 12 bases between. The CDR3 sequence is CASSIGGGGPYEQYF. In DNA form, the CDR3 reads TGTGCCAGTAGTATAGGCGGCGGGGGCCCCTACGAGCAGTACTTC.

The V and J genes are TRBV7-8 and TRBJ2-7; D gene unclear. The CDR3 has 16 amino acids. V was clipped by 0 bases and J by 3 bases, with 15 bases between them. The germline CDR1 and CDR2 sequences are SGHVS and FQNEAQ. The DNA for the CDR3 is TGTGCCAGCAGCTTAGCGCAGGCTCCCCAAGGCTACGAGCAGTACTTC. Translated: CASSLAQAPQGYEQYF.

V and J are TRBV19 and TRBJ1-1; no firm D call. The CDR3 spans 14 residues. CDR1 is LNHDA and CDR2 is SQIVND in the germline V gene (reference sequence). V was clipped by 8 bases and J by 7 bases, with 20 bases between them. CDR3 in amino acids: CASVEGGRPHEAFF. CDR3 nucleotides: TGTGCCAGTGTCGAGGGCGGCCGCCCTCATGAAGCTTTCTTT.

The gene calls are TRBV9 and TRBJ2-7; unclear D gene. Germline V CDR1 and CDR2: SGDLS, YYNGEE. The CDR3 totals 13 residues. V was cut by 0 bases and J by 2 bases, with 6 bases left in between. CDR3 region: CASSVDEAYEQYF. CDR3 coding DNA: TGTGCCAGCAGCGTAGACGAGGCCTACGAGCAGTACTTC.

The J gene is TRBJ2-7, the V gene TRBV10-3; the match to TRBD1 covers 11 bases. Per the germline V gene, CDR1 is ENHRY and CDR2 is SYGVKD. With 5 bases clipped from V and 0 bases from J, the junction kept 6 bases outside the gene matches. The CDR3 length is 16 residues. The CDR3 DNA sequence: TGTGCCATCAGTAACCGGGACAGGGGGGCCTCCTACGAGCAGTACTTC. Translating gives CAISNRDRGASYEQYF.

This clone was observed a single time. V is TRBV5-1 and J is TRBJ2-3, with 9 bases matching TRBD2. This CDR3 is 18 amino acids long. Germline V CDR1 and CDR2: SGHRS, YFSETQ. Losses at the gene ends were 0 bases for V and 4 bases for J; bases not matched to a gene: 12. CDR3 sequence: CASSLATSGFGYADTQYF. The CDR3 coding sequence is TGCGCCAGCAGCTTGGCAACTAGCGGGTTTGGTTACGCAGATACGCAGTATTTT.

V usage is TRBV4-3 and J usage is TRBJ2-1; perhaps TRBD2 as D (6 bases). CDR1 is LGHNA, CDR2 YSLEER, per germline. Between the trimmed V and J ends, which lost 2 bases and 0 bases, there was a span of 8 bases. The CDR3 sequence is 15 residues long. The CDR3 region is CASSQNGGSYNEQFF. CDR3 coding DNA: TGCGCCAGCAGCCAAAACGGGGGCTCCTACAATGAGCAGTTCTTC.

This clone was seen a few times. The chain employs TRBV2 and TRBJ2-7, with D perhaps matching TRBD1 (5 bases). CDR3 length: 12 residues. V was clipped by 3 bases and J by 4 bases, with 7 bases between them. The germline gives CDR1 SNHLY, CDR2 FYNNEI. The CDR3: CASSDRVYEQYF. CDR3 DNA: TGTGCCAGCAGTGACAGGGTGTACGAGCAGTACTTC.

This clone has only one observation. The V call is TRBV2, the J call TRBJ1-6; 9 bases agree with TRBD1. Per germline, CDR1 SNHLY and CDR2 FYNNEI. CDR3 length equals 16 residues. The V and J ends lost 3 bases and 8 bases, in that order; junction bases with no gene match: 8. This chain's CDR3 is CASSDPGTGLYSPLHF. DNA for the CDR3: TGTGCCAGCAGTGACCCCGGGACAGGGCTTTATTCACCCCTCCACTTT.

Only one count was recorded for this clone. The chain uses TRBV5-1 and TRBJ2-3, with D hard to call. The V gene lost 2 bases and the J gene lost 10 bases, with 17 bases spanning the gap. Germline CDR1 reads SGHRS; CDR2 reads YFSETQ. The CDR3 totals 14 residues. CDR3 DNA sequence: TGCGCCAGCAGCTTTGACATATCCCTTGCCGCGCAGTATTTT. Its translation: CASSFDISLAAQYF.

This clone was observed once. The chain is built from TRBV15 and TRBJ2-3; TRBD2 might be the D (5 bases). V was cut by 1 base and J by 3 bases, with 14 bases left in between. The CDR3 contains 16 residues. The germline V gene has CDR1 LNHNV and CDR2 YYDKDF (reference sequence). DNA of the CDR3: TGTGCCACCAGCAGAGGGACTCTACGTACGACAGATACGCAGTATTTT. Its protein product is CATSRGTLRTTDTQYF.

This clone was found once. The chain is built from TRBV28 and TRBJ1-3; D ambiguous. CDR1 MDHEN and CDR2 SYDVKM come from the germline V gene. The CDR3 runs to 14 residues. Trimming removed 4 bases from V and 2 bases from J, with 9 bases in between. The CDR3 loop is CASSSAAAGNTIYF. As DNA, the CDR3 is TGTGCCAGCAGTTCTGCGGCAGCTGGAAACACCATATATTTT.

The chain links TRBV4-3 to TRBJ1-3; D is unclear. The CDR3 has 14 residues. V gave up 3 bases and J gave up 0 bases, with 6 bases separating them. Germline loops: CDR1 LGHNA, CDR2 YSLEER. CDR3 nucleotides: TGCGCCAGCAGCCATTATTACTCTGGAAACACCATATATTTT. This translates into CASSHYYSGNTIYF.

This chain uses TRBV5-1 with TRBJ2-1; the D is unclear. The V gene's germline CDR1 is SGHRS and CDR2 YFSETQ. V shed 6 bases and J shed 7 bases, with 8 bases lying between them. The CDR3 spans 11 residues. CDR3 region: CASTWANEQFF. The CDR3 DNA reads as TGCGCCAGCACCTGGGCTAATGAGCAGTTCTTC.

The V gene is TRBV6-5, the J gene TRBJ1-1, with D possibly matching TRBD1 (6 bases). Per the germline V gene, CDR1 is MNHEY and CDR2 is SVGAGI. Trimming cost V 7 bases and J 0 bases, with 15 bases left between them. The CDR3 has 15 residues. The CDR3 bases are TGTGCCAGCAAGCAGGGGACTAACATGAACACTGAAGCTTTCTTT. Protein: CASKQGTNMNTEAFF.

This rearrangement joins TRBV14 to TRBJ2-1, with TRBD2 matching 9 bases. V dropped 1 base and J dropped 1; count of bases not matched to a gene: 2. Germline CDR1 and CDR2: SGHDN and FVKESK. The length of the CDR3 is 16 residues. In DNA, the CDR3 is TGTGCCAGCAGCCAAGTAGCGGGAGAGTCCTACAATGAGCAGTTCTTC. Its protein product is CASSQVAGESYNEQFF.

The V call is TRBV7-2, the J call TRBJ1-6; D is unclear. Trimming removed 5 bases at V and 14 bases at J, with 10 bases between. The CDR3 is made up of 11 amino acids. CDR1 SGHTA and CDR2 FQGNSA come from the germline V gene. CDR3 sequence (DNA): TGTGCCAGCAGCGTTAATTCGGCCCTCCACTTT. Translating gives CASSVNSALHF.

J is TRBJ2-5 and V is TRBV18; D perhaps matches TRBD1 (5 bases). CDR1 and CDR2 from the germline V gene are KGHSH and LQKENI. CDR3 length: 13 amino acids. Trimming cost V 1 base and J 2 bases, with 5 bases left between them. CDR3 in amino acids: CASSPRQQETQYF. For the CDR3, the DNA is TGTGCCAGCTCACCACGACAGCAAGAGACCCAGTACTTC.